This T cell receptor beta chain stems from a study of neurological immune-mediated disorders. Overall study results and limits: The most TCR clonal expansion was seen in HTLV-1-associated myelopathy, whereas the least was seen in multiple sclerosis, below the level in healthy controls. None of the CDR3 amino acid sequences of expanded clones were shared across subjects, and this suggested private repertoires in all groups. Phylogenetically, 18 of 34 multiple sclerosis patients' repertoires fell into one related-CDR3 cluster, a possible signature.

A 10-nucleotide random UMI tagged transcripts in template-switch 5'RACE cDNA synthesis. TCRdb recomputed calls from the 5' RACE reads with MiXCR, one row per CDR3 protein. The repertoire holds tens of thousands of distinct CDR3 sequences, roughly 3.6% seen once, with 1% to 1.5% in the top ten. V gave up 5 bases and J gave up 4 bases; unmatched junction bases: 2. The germline V gene has CDR1 LNHNV and CDR2 YYDKDF (reference sequence). The CDR3 consists of 13 residues. In its sample, this clonotype was seen many times. The antigen is unknown. This TCR derives from a man under 40 with multiple sclerosis. V is TRBV15 and J is TRBJ2-3; 8 nucleotides match TRBD2. Sequenced sample: PBMCs. CDR3 nucleotides: TGTGCCACCAGCGGAGCGGGAGCAGATACGCAGTATTTT. Translating gives CATSGAGADTQYF.